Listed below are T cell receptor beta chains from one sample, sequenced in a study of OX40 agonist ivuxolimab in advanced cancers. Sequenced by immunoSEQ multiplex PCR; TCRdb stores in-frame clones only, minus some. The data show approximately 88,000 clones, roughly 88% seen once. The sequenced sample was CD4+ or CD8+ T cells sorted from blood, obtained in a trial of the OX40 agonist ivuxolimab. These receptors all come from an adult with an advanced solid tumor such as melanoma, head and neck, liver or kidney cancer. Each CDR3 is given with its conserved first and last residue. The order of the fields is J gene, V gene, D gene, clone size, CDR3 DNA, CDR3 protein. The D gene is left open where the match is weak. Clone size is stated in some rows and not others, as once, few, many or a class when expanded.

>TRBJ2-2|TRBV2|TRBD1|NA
TGTGCCAGCACTGGGACAGTAGCTCGTACCACCGGGGAGCTGTTTTTT
CASTGTVARTTGELFF
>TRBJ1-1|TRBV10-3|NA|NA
TGTGCCATCAGTGAGTCTTCCGGCCGACTGAACACTGAAGCTTTCTTT
CAISESSGRLNTEAFF
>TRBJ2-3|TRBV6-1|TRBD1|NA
TGTGCCAGCAGTGTAGGGACAGGGGGCACAGATACGCAGTATTTT
CASSVGTGGTDTQYF
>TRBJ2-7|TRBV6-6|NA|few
TGTGCCAGTTCACAGGTCAGCTCCTACGAGCAGTACTTC
CASSQVSSYEQYF
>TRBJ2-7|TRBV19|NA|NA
TGTGCCAGGGCCACAGGCCCCTCTGACGAGCAGTACTTC
CARATGPSDEQYF
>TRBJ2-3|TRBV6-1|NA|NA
TGTGCCAGCAGTGAGGGTACAGATACGCAGTATTTT
CASSEGTDTQYF
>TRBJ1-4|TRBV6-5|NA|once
TGTGCCAGCAGTCCAACCGCAACTAATGAAAAACTGTTTTTT
CASSPTATNEKLFF
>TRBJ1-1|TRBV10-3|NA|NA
TGTGCCATCAGTCTGGGGACGAACACTGAAGCTTTCTTT
CAISLGTNTEAFF
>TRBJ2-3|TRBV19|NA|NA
TGTGCCAGTAGTATAAAAAGTGGGGCCCTTAATACGCAGTATTTT
CASSIKSGALNTQYF
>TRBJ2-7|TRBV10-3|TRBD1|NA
TGTGCCATCAGAAGACAGGGGGAGTCCTACGAGCAGTACTTC
CAIRRQGESYEQYF
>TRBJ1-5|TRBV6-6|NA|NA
TGTGCCAGCAGTCACTCTACAGGAACCAGGGATCAGCCCCAGCATTTT
CASSHSTGTRDQPQHF
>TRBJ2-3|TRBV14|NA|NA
TGTGCCAGCGGTAACACAGATACGCAGTATTTT
CASGNTDTQYF
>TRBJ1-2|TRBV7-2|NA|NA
TGTGCCAGCAGCTTAGCGGGACGGGGACCCGGCTATGGCTACACCTTC
CASSLAGRGPGYGYTF
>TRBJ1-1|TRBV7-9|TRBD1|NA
TGTGCCAGCAGCTTAGGGCCCGGGACAGGCAACACTGAAGCTTTCTTT
CASSLGPGTGNTEAFF
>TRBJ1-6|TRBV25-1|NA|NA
TGTGCCAGCAGTCCTGGGACATTTTCCTCACCCCTCCACTTT
CASSPGTFSSPLHF
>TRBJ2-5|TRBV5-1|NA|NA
TGCGCCAGCAGCTCCCGGGACGGCAGATCCCAAGAGACCCAGTACTTC
CASSSRDGRSQETQYF
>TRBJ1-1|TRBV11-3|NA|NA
TGTGCCAGCAGCTTTAAGAGCGGGTCCACTGAAGCTTTCTTT
CASSFKSGSTEAFF
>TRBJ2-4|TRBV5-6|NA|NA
TGTGCCAGCAGCGCCCAAGGGGTGGACAAAAACATTCAGTACTTC
CASSAQGVDKNIQYF
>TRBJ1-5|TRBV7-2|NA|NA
TGTGCCAGCAGCCGCCCGGGAGGCAATCAGCCCCAGCATTTT
CASSRPGGNQPQHF
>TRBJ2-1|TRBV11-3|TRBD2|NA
TGTGCCAGCAGCGCGACTAGCGGGGGGGCCTCTGAGCAGTTCTTC
CASSATSGGASEQFF
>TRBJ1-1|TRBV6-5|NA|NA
TGTGCCAGCAGTTACTCTTCTGGGAGGGCTCATGGGGAAGCTTTCTTT
CASSYSSGRAHGEAFF
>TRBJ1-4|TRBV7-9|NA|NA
TGTGCCAGCATGGGCAGGGGCTACGAAAAACTGTTTTTT
CASMGRGYEKLFF